One sample yielded the 12 T cell receptor beta chains listed below, sequenced in a study of T-cell reconstitution after alpha-beta-depleted transplantation in children. Findings and caveats of the study: Several hundred expanded graft clones reportedly gave rise to the alpha-beta T cells present about two months after transplant.

These receptors lack a known antigen. Preparation of the TCRbeta library involved a method that used unique molecular identifiers. MiXCR, run by TCRdb on the PCR reads, gives a single entry per CDR3 protein. The sample has 30,000 or so distinct CDR3 sequences, 5.5% to 7% seen once. This material consisted of peripheral blood, taken 60 days after TCRalphabeta/CD19-depleted stem cell transplant. The receptors originated from a child in the first two years of life who had a stem cell transplant for acute myeloid leukemia, so the T cells may come from the graft donor.

There are many counts of this clonotype. This chain uses TRBV7-2 with TRBJ2-7; D is undetermined. Per the germline V gene, CDR1 is SGHTA and CDR2 is FQGNSA. CDR3 length: 15 residues. V lost 4 bases, J lost 5 bases, and 18 bases lay in between. This chain's CDR3 is CASSSLFTEYDEQYF. The CDR3 DNA reads as TGTGCCAGCAGCTCCCTCTTTACGGAGTATGACGAGCAGTACTTC. The variable domain in full, completed from reference TRBV7-2 and TRBJ2-7, reads GAGVSQSPSNKVTEKGKDVELRCDPISGHTALYWYRQSLGQGLEFLIYFQGNSAPDKSGLPSDRFSAERTGGSVSTLTIQRTQQEDSAVYLCASSSLFTEYDEQYFGPGTRLTVT.

This clonotype was found many times. The chain joins TRBV7-9 to TRBJ2-1, with 9 positions matching TRBD2. V dropped 8 bases and J dropped 0; count of bases not matched to a gene: 11. The length of the CDR3 is 17 residues. Germline CDR1 reads SEHNR; CDR2 reads FQNEAQ (reference sequence). The CDR3 reads CASLDGLARSSYNEQFF. The CDR3 bases are TGTGCCAGCCTCGACGGACTAGCGAGAAGCTCCTACAATGAGCAGTTCTTC.

There are many counts of this clonotype. The chain joins TRBV29-1 to TRBJ2-2; 8 nucleotides align to TRBD2. The V gene end was trimmed by 1 base and the J gene end by 3 bases; junction bases not matched to a gene: 4. The CDR3 loop spans 15 amino acids. The germline V gene encodes CDR1 SQVTM and CDR2 ANQGSEA. The CDR3 region has the DNA TGCAGCGTTGAAGGTAGCGGGAAGGACACCGGGGAGCTGTTTTTT. This translates into CSVEGSGKDTGELFF.

This clonotype was seen repeatedly, ten times or more. J is TRBJ1-2 and V is TRBV10-3, with D possibly matching TRBD1 (5 bases). The V end lost 10 bases, the J end lost 4 bases, and 16 bases lay between the germline ends. CDR1 ENHRY and CDR2 SYGVKD come from the germline V gene. The CDR3 has 13 residues. The CDR3 is CASTPGRSYGYTF. CDR3 in DNA: TGTGCCAGTACCCCGGGACGGTCCTATGGCTACACCTTC.

This clonotype appeared many times. The V gene is TRBV7-9, the J gene TRBJ2-3; unclear D gene. With 5 bases removed from V and 2 bases from J, the gap between germline ends came to 8 bases. This CDR3 has 13 amino acids. Germline CDR1 reads SEHNR; CDR2 reads FQNEAQ (reference sequence). The CDR3 spells CASSLDPTDTQYF. The CDR3 DNA follows: TGTGCCAGCAGCCTGGACCCCACAGATACGCAGTATTTT.

This clonotype was seen ten or more times. The chain links TRBV5-1 to TRBJ1-1; no definite D call. The CDR3 contains 14 residues. Per the germline V gene, CDR1 is SGHRS and CDR2 is YFSETQ. Trimming left V 0 bases short and J 2 bases short, with 8 bases between. As DNA, the CDR3 is TGCGCCAGCAGCTTGGACACTTATAACACTGAAGCTTTCTTT. Translated, it gives CASSLDTYNTEAFF.

This clonotype came up many times. The rearrangement joins TRBV7-6 to TRBJ2-3, with 8 positions matching TRBD2. Germline V gives CDR1 SGHVS, CDR2 FNYEAQ. The junction had 9 bases not matched to a gene; V was cut back by 5 bases and J by 5 bases. The CDR3 extends over 15 amino acids. CDR3 in DNA: TGTGCCAGCAGCCCCCCAGAGCGGGGGATAGATACGCAGTATTTT. It specifies CASSPPERGIDTQYF. The entire variable domain, with the rest obtained from reference TRBV7-6 and TRBJ2-3, is as follows: GAGVSQSPRYKVTKRGQDVALRCDPISGHVSLYWYRQALGQGPEFLTYFNYEAQQDKSGLPNDRFSAERPEGSISTLTIQRTEQRDSAMYRCASSPPERGIDTQYFGPGTRLTVL.

This clonotype has ten or more counts. The chain employs TRBV27 and TRBJ2-7; the D is unclear. There are 13 residues in the CDR3. Germline V lookup: CDR1 MNHEY, CDR2 SMNVEV (reference sequence). V lost 5 bases and J lost 2, with 10 bases in between. The CDR3 DNA follows: TGTGCCAGCAGTCCACTTACCCCCTACGAGCAGTACTTC. Protein product: CASSPLTPYEQYF.

The sample holds a few counts of this clonotype. V gene TRBV5-6 combines with J gene TRBJ2-5, with a tentative D call TRBD1 (5 bases). Germline CDR1 and CDR2: SGHDT and YYEEEE. V shed 2 bases and J shed 5 bases, with 13 bases lying between them. The CDR3 is made up of 14 amino acids. As DNA, the CDR3 is TGTGCCAGCAGCTTCGTCGGAGCAGGGGAGACCCAGTACTTC. Amino acids: CASSFVGAGETQYF.

This clonotype was counted at least ten times. The V and J genes are TRBV12-3 or TRBV12-4 and TRBJ2-1; the match to TRBD1 covers 11 bases. Germline trimming cut 6 bases from V and 7 bases from J; bases unmatched to any gene: 5. The CDR3 sequence is 14 residues long. The CDR3 DNA reads TGTGCCAGCAGGCCGGGACAGGGGGAAAATGAGCAGTTCTTC. Translated: CASRPGQGENEQFF.

This clonotype was found many times. The chain carries TRBV24-1 and TRBJ2-5, with 9 nucleotides matching TRBD1. V shed 4 bases, J shed 4 bases, and the junction held 3 bases outside the gene matches. Germline assignment: CDR1 KGHDR and CDR2 SFDVKD. The CDR3 runs to 14 residues. The CDR3 DNA follows: TGTGCCACCAGTGACCCGACAGGGGGAGAGACCCAGTACTTC. The encoded protein is CATSDPTGGETQYF.

This clonotype was observed many times. DNA of the CDR3: TGTGCCAGCAGCCTCAGACGGAGCTCTGGAAACACCATATATTTT. Protein product: CASSLRRSSGNTIYF. The chain has TRBV12-3 or TRBV12-4 and TRBJ1-3, with no clear D. The CDR3 contains 15 residues. With 6 bases removed from V and 0 bases from J, the gap between germline ends came to 12 bases.